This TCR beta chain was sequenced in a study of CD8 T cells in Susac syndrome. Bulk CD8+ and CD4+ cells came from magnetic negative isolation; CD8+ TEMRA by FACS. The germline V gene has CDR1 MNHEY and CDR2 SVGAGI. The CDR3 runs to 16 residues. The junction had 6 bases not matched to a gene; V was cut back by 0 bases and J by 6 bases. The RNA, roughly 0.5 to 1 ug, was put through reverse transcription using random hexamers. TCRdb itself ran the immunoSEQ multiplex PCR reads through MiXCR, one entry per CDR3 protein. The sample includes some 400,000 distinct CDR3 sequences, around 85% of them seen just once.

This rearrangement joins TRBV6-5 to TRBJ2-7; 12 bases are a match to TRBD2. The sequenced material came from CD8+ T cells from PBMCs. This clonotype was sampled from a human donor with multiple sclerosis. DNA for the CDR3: TGTGCCAGCAGTTACTCGACTAGCGGGAGTTTCGGCGAGCAGTACTTC. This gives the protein CASSYSTSGSFGEQYF.